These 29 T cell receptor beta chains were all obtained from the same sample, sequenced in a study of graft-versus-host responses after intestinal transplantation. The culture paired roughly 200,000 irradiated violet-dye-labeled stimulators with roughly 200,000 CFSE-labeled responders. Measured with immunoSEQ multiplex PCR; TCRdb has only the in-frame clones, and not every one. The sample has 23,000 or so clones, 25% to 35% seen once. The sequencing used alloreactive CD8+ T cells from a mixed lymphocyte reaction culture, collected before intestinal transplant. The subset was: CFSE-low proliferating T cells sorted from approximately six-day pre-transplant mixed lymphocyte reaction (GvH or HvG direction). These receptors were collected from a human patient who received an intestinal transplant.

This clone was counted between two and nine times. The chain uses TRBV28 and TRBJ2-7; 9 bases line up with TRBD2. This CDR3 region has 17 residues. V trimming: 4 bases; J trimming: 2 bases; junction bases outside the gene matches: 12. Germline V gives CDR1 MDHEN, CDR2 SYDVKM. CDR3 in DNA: TGTGCCAGCAGTTGGGTAGCGGGAGTCCTAAACCCCTACGAGCAGTACTTC. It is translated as CASSWVAGVLNPYEQYF.

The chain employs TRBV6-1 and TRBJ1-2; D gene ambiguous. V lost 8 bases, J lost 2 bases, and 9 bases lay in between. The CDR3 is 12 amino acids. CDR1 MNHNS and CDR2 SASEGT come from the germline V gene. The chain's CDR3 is CASGTGNYGYTF. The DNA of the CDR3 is TGTGCCAGCGGTACGGGGAACTATGGCTACACCTTC.

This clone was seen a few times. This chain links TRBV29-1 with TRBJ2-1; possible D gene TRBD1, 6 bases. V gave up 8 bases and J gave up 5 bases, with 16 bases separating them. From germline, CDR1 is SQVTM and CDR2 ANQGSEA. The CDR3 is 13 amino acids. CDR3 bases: TGCAGCATCGAACAGGGAAACCACAATGAGCAGTTCTTC. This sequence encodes CSIEQGNHNEQFF.

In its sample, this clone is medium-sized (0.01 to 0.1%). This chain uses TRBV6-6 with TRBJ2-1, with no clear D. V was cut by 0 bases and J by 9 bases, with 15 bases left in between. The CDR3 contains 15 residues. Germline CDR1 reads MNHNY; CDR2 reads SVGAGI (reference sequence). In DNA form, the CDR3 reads TGTGCCAGCAGTTACTCGAGTCACCGGGCTAGTGAGCAGTTCTTC. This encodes CASSYSSHRASEQFF.

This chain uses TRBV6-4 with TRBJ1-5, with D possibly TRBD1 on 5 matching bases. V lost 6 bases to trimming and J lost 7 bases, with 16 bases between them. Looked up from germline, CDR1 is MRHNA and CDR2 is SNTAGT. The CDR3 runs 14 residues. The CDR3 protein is CASRGHRGVQPQHF. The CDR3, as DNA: TGTGCCAGCAGAGGACACCGAGGGGTCCAGCCCCAGCATTTT.

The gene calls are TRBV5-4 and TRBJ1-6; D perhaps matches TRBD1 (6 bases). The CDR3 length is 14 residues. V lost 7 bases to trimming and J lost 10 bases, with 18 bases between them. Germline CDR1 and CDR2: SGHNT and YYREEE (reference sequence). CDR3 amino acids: CASSLGGGISPLHF. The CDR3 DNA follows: TGTGCCAGCTCCCTCGGTGGGGGCATCTCACCCCTCCACTTT.

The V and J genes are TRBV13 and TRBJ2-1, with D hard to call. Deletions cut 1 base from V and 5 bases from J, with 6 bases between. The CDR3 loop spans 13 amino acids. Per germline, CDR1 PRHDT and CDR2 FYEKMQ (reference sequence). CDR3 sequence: CASSLVADNEQFF. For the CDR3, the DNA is TGTGCCAGCAGCTTAGTGGCCGACAATGAGCAGTTCTTC.

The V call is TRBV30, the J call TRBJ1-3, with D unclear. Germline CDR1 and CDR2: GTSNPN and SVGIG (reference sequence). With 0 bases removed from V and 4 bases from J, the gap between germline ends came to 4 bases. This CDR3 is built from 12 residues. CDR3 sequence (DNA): TGTGCCTGGAGTGTGTTGGGAAACACCATATATTTT. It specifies CAWSVLGNTIYF. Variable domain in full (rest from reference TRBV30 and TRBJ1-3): SQTIHQWPATLVQPVGSPLSLECTVEGTSNPNLYWYRQAAGRGLQLLFYSVGIGQISSEVPQNLSASRPQDRQFILSSKKLLLSDSGFYLCAWSVLGNTIYFGEGSWLTVV.

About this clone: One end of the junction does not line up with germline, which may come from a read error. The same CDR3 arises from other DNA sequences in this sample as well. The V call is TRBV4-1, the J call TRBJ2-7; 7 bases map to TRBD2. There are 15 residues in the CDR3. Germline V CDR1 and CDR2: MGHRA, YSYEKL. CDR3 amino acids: CASSQVGGSSYEQYF. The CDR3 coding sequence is TGTGCCAGCAGCCAAGTTGGCGGGAGCTCCTACGAGCAGTACTTC.

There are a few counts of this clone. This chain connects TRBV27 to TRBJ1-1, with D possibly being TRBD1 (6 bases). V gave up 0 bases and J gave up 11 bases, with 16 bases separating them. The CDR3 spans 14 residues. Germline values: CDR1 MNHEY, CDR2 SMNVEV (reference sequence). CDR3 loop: CASSLSIGGVGAFF. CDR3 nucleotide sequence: TGTGCCAGCAGTTTATCGATCGGGGGCGTGGGGGCTTTCTTT.

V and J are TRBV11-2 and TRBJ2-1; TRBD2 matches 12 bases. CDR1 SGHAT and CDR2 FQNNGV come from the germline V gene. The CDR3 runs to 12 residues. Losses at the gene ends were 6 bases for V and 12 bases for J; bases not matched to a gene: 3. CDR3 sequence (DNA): TGTGCCAGCAGTCCTAGCGGGAGGGCGCAGTTCTTC. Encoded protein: CASSPSGRAQFF.

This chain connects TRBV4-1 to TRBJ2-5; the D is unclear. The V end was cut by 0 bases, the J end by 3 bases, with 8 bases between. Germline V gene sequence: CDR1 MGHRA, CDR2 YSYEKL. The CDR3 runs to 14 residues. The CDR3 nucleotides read TGCGCCAGCAGCCAAGAAGTGGCGGAAGAGACCCAGTACTTC. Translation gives CASSQEVAEETQYF.

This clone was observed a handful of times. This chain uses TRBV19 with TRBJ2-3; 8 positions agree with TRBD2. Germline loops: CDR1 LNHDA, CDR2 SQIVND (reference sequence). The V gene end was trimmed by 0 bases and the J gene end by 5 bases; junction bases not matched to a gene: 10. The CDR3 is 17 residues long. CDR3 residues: CASSIDLFGGGLDTQYF. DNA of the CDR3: TGTGCCAGTAGTATAGATCTATTCGGCGGGGGGTTAGATACGCAGTATTTT.

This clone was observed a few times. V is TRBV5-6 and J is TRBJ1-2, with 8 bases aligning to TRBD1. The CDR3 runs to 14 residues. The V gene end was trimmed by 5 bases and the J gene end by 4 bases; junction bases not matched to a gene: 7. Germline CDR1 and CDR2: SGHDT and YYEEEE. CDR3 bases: TGTGCCAGCAGTTCTGTTACAGGGGGCTATGGCTACACCTTC. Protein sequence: CASSSVTGGYGYTF.

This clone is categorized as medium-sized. The CDR3 DNA reads TGCGCCAGCAGGCCCACAGGGAGCACTGAAGCTTTCTTT. This gives the protein CASRPTGSTEAFF. This sequence joins TRBV5-1 and TRBJ1-1; perhaps TRBD1 as D (6 bases). The ends were cut back, 5 bases at V and 4 bases at J, with 12 bases in the middle. Germline CDR1 SGHRS, CDR2 YFSETQ. The CDR3 length is 13 residues.

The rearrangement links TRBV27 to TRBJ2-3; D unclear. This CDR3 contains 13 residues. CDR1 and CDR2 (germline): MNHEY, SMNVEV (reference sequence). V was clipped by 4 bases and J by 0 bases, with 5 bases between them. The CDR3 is CASSYTSTDTQYF. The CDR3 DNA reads TGTGCCAGCAGTTACACTAGCACAGATACGCAGTATTTT.

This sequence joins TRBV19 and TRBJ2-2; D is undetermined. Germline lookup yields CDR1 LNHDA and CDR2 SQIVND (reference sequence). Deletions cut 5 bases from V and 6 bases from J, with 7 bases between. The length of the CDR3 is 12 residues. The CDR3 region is CASSLGSGELFF. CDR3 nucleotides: TGTGCCAGTAGTCTGGGGTCCGGGGAGCTGTTTTTT.

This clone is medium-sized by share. This CDR3 is CASSPRWGNEQFF. The CDR3 nucleotides read TGCGCCAGCAGCCCCCGGTGGGGCAATGAGCAGTTCTTC. The chain combines TRBV5-1 with TRBJ2-1; the D is unclear. Germline loops: CDR1 SGHRS, CDR2 YFSETQ. The CDR3 has 13 residues. The V end was cut by 4 bases, the J end by 6 bases, with 11 bases between.

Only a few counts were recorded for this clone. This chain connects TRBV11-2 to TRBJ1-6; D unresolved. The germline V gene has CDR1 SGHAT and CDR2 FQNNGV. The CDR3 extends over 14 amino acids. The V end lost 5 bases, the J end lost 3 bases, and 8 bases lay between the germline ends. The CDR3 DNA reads TGTGCCAGCAGCCTCCGCGGCTATAATTCACCCCTCCACTTT. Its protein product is CASSLRGYNSPLHF.

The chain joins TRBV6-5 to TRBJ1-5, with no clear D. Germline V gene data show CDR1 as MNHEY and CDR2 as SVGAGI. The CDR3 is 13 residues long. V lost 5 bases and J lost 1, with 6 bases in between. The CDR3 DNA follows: TGTGCCAGCAGTCCCTGGAGCAATCAGCCCCAGCATTTT. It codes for CASSPWSNQPQHF.

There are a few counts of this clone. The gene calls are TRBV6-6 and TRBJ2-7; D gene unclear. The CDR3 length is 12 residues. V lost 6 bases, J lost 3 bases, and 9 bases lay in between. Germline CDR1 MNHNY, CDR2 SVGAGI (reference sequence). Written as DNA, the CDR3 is TGTGCCAGCAGCCAAGGAAGCTACGAGCAGTACTTC. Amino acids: CASSQGSYEQYF.

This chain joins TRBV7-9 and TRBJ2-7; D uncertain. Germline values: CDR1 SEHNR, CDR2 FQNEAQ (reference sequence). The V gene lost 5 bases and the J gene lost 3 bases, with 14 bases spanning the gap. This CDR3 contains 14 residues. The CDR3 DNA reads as TGTGCCAGCAGCCCACAAATAACCTTCTACGAGCAGTACTTC. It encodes CASSPQITFYEQYF.

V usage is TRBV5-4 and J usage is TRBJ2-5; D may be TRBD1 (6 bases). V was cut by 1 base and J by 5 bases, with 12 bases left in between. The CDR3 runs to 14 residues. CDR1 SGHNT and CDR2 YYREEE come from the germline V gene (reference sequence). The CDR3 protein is CASSLWGGQETQYF. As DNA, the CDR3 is TGTGCCAGCAGCTTGTGGGGTGGACAGGAGACCCAGTACTTC.

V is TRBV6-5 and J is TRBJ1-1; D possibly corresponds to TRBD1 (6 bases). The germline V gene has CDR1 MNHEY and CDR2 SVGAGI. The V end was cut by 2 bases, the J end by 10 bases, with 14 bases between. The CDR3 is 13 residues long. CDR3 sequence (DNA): TGTGCCAGCAGTTACAAGGGGGGGACGGGAGCTTTCTTT. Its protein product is CASSYKGGTGAFF.

CDR3 bases: TGTGCCAGCAGTTTATCGATAGGAGGATCCTACGAGCAGTACTTC. Protein product: CASSLSIGGSYEQYF. The rearrangement uses TRBV27 and TRBJ2-7, with TRBD2 as a possible D gene (5 bases). CDR3 length equals 15 residues. V was shortened by 0 bases and J by 1 base, with 10 bases between the two germline ends. Germline CDR1 and CDR2: MNHEY and SMNVEV (reference sequence).

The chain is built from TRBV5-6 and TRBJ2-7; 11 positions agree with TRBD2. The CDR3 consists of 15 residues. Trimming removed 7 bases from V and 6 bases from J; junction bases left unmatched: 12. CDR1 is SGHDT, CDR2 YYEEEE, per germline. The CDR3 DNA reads TGTGCCAGCTCCTCCCCTACTAGCGGGAGACGCGAGCAGTACTTC. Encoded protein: CASSSPTSGRREQYF.

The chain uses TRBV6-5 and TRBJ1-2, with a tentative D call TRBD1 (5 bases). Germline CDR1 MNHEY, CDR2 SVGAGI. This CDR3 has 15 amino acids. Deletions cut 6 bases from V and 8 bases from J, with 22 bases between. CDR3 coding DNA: TGTGCCAGCAGGAGACGGGACGCCCCTCCAAGAGGCTACACCTTC. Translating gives CASRRRDAPPRGYTF.

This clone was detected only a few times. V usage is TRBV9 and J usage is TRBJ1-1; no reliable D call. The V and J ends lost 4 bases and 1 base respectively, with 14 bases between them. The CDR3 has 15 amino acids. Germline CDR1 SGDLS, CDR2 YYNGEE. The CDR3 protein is CASSTPDGANTEAFF. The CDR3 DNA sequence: TGTGCCAGCAGCACCCCCGACGGAGCGAACACTGAAGCTTTCTTT.

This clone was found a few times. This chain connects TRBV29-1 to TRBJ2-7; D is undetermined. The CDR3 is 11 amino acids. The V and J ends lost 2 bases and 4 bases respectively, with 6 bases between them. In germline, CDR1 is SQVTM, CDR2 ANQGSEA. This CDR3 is CSVENLYEQYF. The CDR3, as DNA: TGCAGCGTTGAAAACCTGTACGAGCAGTACTTC.